Detailed here is one T cell receptor (beta chain). The antigen is unknown. The data belong to a study of beta chain features in type 1 diabetes. Germline lookup yields CDR1 LNHNV and CDR2 YYDKDF (reference sequence). The CDR3 spans 15 residues. Losses at the gene ends were 5 bases for V and 2 bases for J; bases not matched to a gene: 8. The investigators reverse transcribed all of the isolated RNA, so they sequenced expressed TCRB transcripts. Assay: immunoSEQ multiplex PCR; the TCRdb copy retains only in-frame clones and omits some. The sample lists about 44,000 clones; about half were seen once. General study points: Patients with type 1 diabetes carried fewer insertions and had more deletions at their VDJ junctions. Here, the possible influence of HLA type (on TCRB rearrangement) remained unresolved. Although PCR might favor shorter templates, it would do so equally in patients and controls.

The sequenced material came from Tregs from blood. The sequence was collected from a woman under 30 in good health. The V call is TRBV15, the J call TRBJ1-2; 7 bases are shared with TRBD1. For the CDR3, the DNA is TGTGCCACCAGCGGAGGGACAGCGACCAACTATGGCTACACCTTC. This translates into CATSGGTATNYGYTF.